These 8 T cell receptor beta chains share one sample of origin, sequenced in a study of brain T cells in children with intractable seizures. Some clones are missing from TCRdb's copy, which holds only in-frame ones; the method was immunoSEQ multiplex PCR. The sample comprises about 340,000 clones, 93% of which are singletons, and around 6% rests with the top ten. The time point was: blood from clinic visit 5 months post-surgery; TSC patient then seizure free. Source: peripheral blood, taken approximately 5 months after surgery. The source of these receptors is a boy under two years old with tuberous sclerosis and intractable seizures.

V is TRBV18 and J is TRBJ2-3, with D possibly matching TRBD2 (5 bases). This CDR3 comprises 21 residues. V lost 2 bases, J lost 0 bases, and 27 bases lay in between. Per germline, CDR1 KGHSH and CDR2 LQKENI. The CDR3 nucleotides are TGTGCCAGCTCACCAGACGGCGGCGGAACCACGGCTAGCTATAGCACAGATACGCAGTATTTT. Translated: CASSPDGGGTTASYSTDTQYF.

The rearrangement joins TRBV5-1 to TRBJ2-1, with 10 bases fitting TRBD2. The CDR3 is made up of 19 amino acids. The germline V gene encodes CDR1 SGHRS and CDR2 YFSETQ. Trimming cost V 0 bases and J 0 bases; bases outside gene matches: 9. CDR3 residues: CASSLAGTSVYRSYNEQFF. The DNA for the CDR3 is TGCGCCAGCAGCTTGGCCGGGACTAGCGTATACCGCTCCTACAATGAGCAGTTCTTC. The whole variable domain, filled in from reference TRBV5-1 and TRBJ2-1, reads KAGVTQTPRYLIKTRGQQVTLSCSPISGHRSVSWYQQTPGQGLQFLFEYFSETQRNKGNFPGRFSGRQFSNSRSEMNVSTLELGDSALYLCASSLAGTSVYRSYNEQFFGPGTRLTVL.

The genes are TRBV30 and TRBJ1-2; TRBD1 agrees at 7 bases. The CDR3 length is 14 residues. CDR1 is GTSNPN and CDR2 is SVGIG in the germline V gene (reference sequence). V lost 4 bases and J lost 6; bases outside the gene matches: 11. The CDR3 DNA reads as TGTGCCTGGAAAAGGAGGGGGCAGCCTCATGGCTACACCTTC. As protein: CAWKRRGQPHGYTF.

CDR3 region: CASSLDTQGYNSPLHF. CDR3 nucleotides: TGTGCCAGCAGCCTAGACACCCAGGGCTATAATTCACCCCTCCACTTT. The chain has TRBV7-2 and TRBJ1-6; maybe TRBD1 (5 bases). The germline V and J ends were trimmed by 5 bases and 3 bases, with 14 bases remaining between them. The CDR3 consists of 16 residues. Germline values: CDR1 SGHTA, CDR2 FQGNSA.

This rearrangement joins TRBV9 to TRBJ1-1; no firm D call. Germline CDR1 and CDR2: SGDLS and YYNGEE. The CDR3 runs to 17 residues. V shed 0 bases and J shed 4 bases, with 19 bases lying between them. CDR3 DNA: TGTGCCAGCAGCGTAGTGCCGATATCCGGACCTAGCACTGAAGCTTTCTTT. Translated, it gives CASSVVPISGPSTEAFF.

The chain carries TRBV18 and TRBJ2-7; D is unresolved. Trimming took off 3 bases at V and 2 bases at J, with 11 bases between the two ends. CDR3 length equals 14 residues. The germline V gene has CDR1 KGHSH and CDR2 LQKENI. CDR3 loop: CASSPTRLTYEQYF. CDR3 sequence (DNA): TGTGCCAGCTCACCGACCAGACTTACCTACGAGCAGTACTTC.

The chain carries TRBV30 and TRBJ1-3; the D is unclear. Trimming pared 3 bases from V and 2 bases from J, leaving 14 bases between. The CDR3 loop spans 15 amino acids. The germline CDR1 and CDR2 sequences are GTSNPN and SVGIG (reference sequence). CDR3 nucleotide sequence: TGTGCCTGGAGCGGGGATTCTTTCGCTGGAAACACCATATATTTT. Protein: CAWSGDSFAGNTIYF. The full variable domain, in which reference TRBV30 and TRBJ1-3 provide the parts outside the CDR3, is SQTIHQWPATLVQPVGSPLSLECTVEGTSNPNLYWYRQAAGRGLQLLFYSVGIGQISSEVPQNLSASRPQDRQFILSSKKLLLSDSGFYLCAWSGDSFAGNTIYFGEGSWLTVV.

The rearrangement joins TRBV20-1 to TRBJ2-7; D might be TRBD2 (6 bases). The germline CDR1 and CDR2 sequences are DFQATT and SNEGSKA (reference sequence). V was pared by 3 bases and J by 2 bases, with 17 bases between. The CDR3 has 15 amino acids. CDR3 DNA sequence: TGCAGTGCTAGTGCTTGGGGGGAGGCGACCTACGAGCAGTACTTC. It translates to CSASAWGEATYEQYF.